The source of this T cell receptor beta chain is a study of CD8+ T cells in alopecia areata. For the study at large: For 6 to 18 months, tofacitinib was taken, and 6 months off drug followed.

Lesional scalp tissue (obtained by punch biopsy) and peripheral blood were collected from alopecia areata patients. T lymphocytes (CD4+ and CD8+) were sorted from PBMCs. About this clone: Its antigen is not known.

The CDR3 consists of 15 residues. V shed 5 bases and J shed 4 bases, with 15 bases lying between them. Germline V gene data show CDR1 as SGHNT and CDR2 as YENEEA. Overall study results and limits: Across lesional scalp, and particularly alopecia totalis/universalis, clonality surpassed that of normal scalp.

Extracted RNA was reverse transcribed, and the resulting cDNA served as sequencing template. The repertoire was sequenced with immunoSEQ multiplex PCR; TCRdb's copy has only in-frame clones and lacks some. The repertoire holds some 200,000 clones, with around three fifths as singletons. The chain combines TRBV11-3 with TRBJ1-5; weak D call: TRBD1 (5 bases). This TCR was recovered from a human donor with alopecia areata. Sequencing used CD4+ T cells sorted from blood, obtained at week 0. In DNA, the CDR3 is TGTGCCAGCAGCCCTGGGGGGGATTCAAATCAGCCCCAGCATTTT. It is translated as CASSPGGDSNQPQHF. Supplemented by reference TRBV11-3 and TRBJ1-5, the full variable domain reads EAGVVQSPRYKIIEKKQPVAFWCNPISGHNTLYWYLQNLGQGPELLIRYENEEAVDDSQLPKDRFSAERLKGVDSTLKIQPAELGDSAVYLCASSPGGDSNQPQHFGDGTRLSIL.